This TCR beta chain was sequenced during a study of early T cells in non-severe SARS-CoV-2 infection (dated by TCRdb to the early 2020s). About the investigation overall: Because TCR sequencing relied on bulk RNA taken from unsorted whole blood, pairing of alpha and beta chains was not possible. Summary of the overall study and its limitations: VDJdb matching was skewed toward anti-spike CD8 responses and likely underestimated virus-specific expansions, missing private and CD4 specificities.

About this clonotype itself: The antigen it binds to is not known. Within one base of it there is no much larger clone, and no base qualities were kept.

The study was a case-control design nested within a healthcare worker cohort in London, UK, with weekly nasopharyngeal swab PCR tests and blood sampling. Healthcare workers were recruited during the week of the UK lockdown, between 23 and 31 March 2020, and followed weekly for up to 16 weeks. To prepare the library, 5' RACE was applied. The run used a NextSeq 500. In the TCR library protocol, unique molecular identifiers were attached to individual cDNA molecules to correct for PCR bias and sequencing error. Sequencing covered both TCR alpha and beta chains, and within each sample the abundances of alpha and beta sequences were tightly co-correlated. Regarding the original processing steps: Decombinator V4 was used to annotate the V gene, J gene and CDR3 of the TCR sequences. TCRs were defined as expanded if a significant change between any two time points was detected under a Poisson model with p below 0.0001. Abundances of TCRs were expressed as counts per million after normalisation to the total number of TCRs sequenced in each sample. MAIT TCRs were defined by TRAV1-2 paired with TRAJ12, TRAJ20 or TRAJ33, and iNKT TCRs by TRAV10 paired with TRAJ18. A search of VDJdb, accessed on 1 November 2021, was run for TCRs annotated to CMV, EBV and SARS-CoV-2, with TCRs annotated for multiple antigens excluded. Using fastp trimming at Q25 and MiXCR clonotype assembly, TCRdb reanalyzed the public sequencing data and kept in-frame beta chains. Each entry merges the rows of one CDR3 protein and shows their most common DNA and genes. These V and J calls derive from TCRdb rather than the authors' analysis. The sample has tens of thousands of distinct CDR3 sequences on record, more than 12% of them singletons. Of the sample, roughly 6% falls within the top ten clones.

The germline V gene specifies MDHEN as CDR1 and SYDVKM as CDR2. The CDR3 holds 13 amino acids from the cysteine to the phenylalanine. Here the CDR3 DNA is all that survives: 39 bases in frame from base 1. At the junction V is shortened by 9 bases and J by 4 bases, with 15 bases in between. Material for sequencing was whole blood. This receptor was identified in an adult who was a healthcare worker with PCR-confirmed SARS-CoV-2 infection or an uninfected control (not recorded which). The rearrangement combines TRBV28 with TRBJ1-1, with the D gene too uncertain to name. The nucleotides are TGTGCCAGTGTAATGGCCTGGGGCACTGAAGCTTTCTTT. Its coded protein is CASVMAWGTEAFF.